Listed below are T cell receptor beta chains from one sample, sequenced in a study of early T cells in non-severe SARS-CoV-2 infection. TCRdb ran MiXCR on the 5' RACE reads and lists one entry per CDR3 protein. The top ten clones hold 1.2% of a sample with about 61,000 distinct CDR3 sequences, roughly a tenth of them seen once. The sequenced sample was whole blood. These receptors all stem from an adult who was a healthcare worker with PCR-confirmed SARS-CoV-2 infection or an uninfected control (not recorded which). The CDR3 runs from the conserved cysteine through the conserved F or W. D genes are given only for firm matches. The listing skips clone size in some rows; elsewhere it reads once, few, many or a size class.

v_gene	d_gene	j_gene	len	abundance	CDR3nt	CDR3aa
TRBV5-1	TRBD1	TRBJ1-6	17	-	TGCGCCAGCAGCTTGGATCCAGGGGGTATTCGTAATTCACCCCTCCACTTT	CASSLDPGGIRNSPLHF
TRBV6-1	TRBD1	TRBJ2-1	20	few	TGTGCCAGCAGTCGATATCACCTTTTAGGACAGGGGAAGTCGGTAGATGAGCAGTTCTTC	CASSRYHLLGQGKSVDEQFF
TRBV12-3/TRBV12-4	TRBD1	TRBJ1-1	14	-	TGTGCCAGCAGTAACGGACAGGGGAACACTGAAGCTTTCTTT	CASSNGQGNTEAFF
TRBV18	-	TRBJ1-1	16	many	TGTGCCAGCTCACCGAATCGAGGACAGATGAACACTGAAGCTTTCTTT	CASSPNRGQMNTEAFF
TRBV5-1	-	TRBJ2-3	12	many	TGCGCCAGCAGCCCAACCACAGATACGCAGTATTTT	CASSPTTDTQYF
TRBV5-1	-	TRBJ1-2	14	few	TGCGCCAGCAGCTTGGGACAGTCCGTTGTAAGCTACACCTTC	CASSLGQSVVSYTF
TRBV7-2	-	TRBJ1-3	15	-	TGTGCCAGCAGTCGGACTGGGGGCCCTGGAAACACCATATATTTT	CASSRTGGPGNTIYF
TRBV2	-	TRBJ2-3	13	few	TGTGCCAGCAGTACGCAAGGCACAGATACGCAGTATTTT	CASSTQGTDTQYF
TRBV6-1	TRBD2	TRBJ2-3	12	-	TGTGCCAGCAGCTTGTCTAGCGGCCAGCTGTATTTT	CASSLSSGQLYF
TRBV19	TRBD1	TRBJ2-6	19	once	TGTGCCAGTATCCGAAGGGGACAGGGAGTTTTAGGTGGGGCCAACGTCCTGACTTTC	CASIRRGQGVLGGANVLTF
TRBV6-5	TRBD1	TRBJ1-1	14	many	TGTGCCAGCAGTTACCAGGGGGCTATTACTGAAGCTTTCTTT	CASSYQGAITEAFF
TRBV15	-	TRBJ1-6	14	-	TGTGCCACCAATGTCGGACATCCGGGTTCACCCCTCCACTTT	CATNVGHPGSPLHF
TRBV2	-	TRBJ2-2	16	many	TGTGCCAGCGCTTCCGGGACGGGGGGCAGAACCGGGGAGCTGTTTTTT	CASASGTGGRTGELFF
TRBV10-2	-	TRBJ2-5	13	-	TGCGCCAGCACCGGGCCTAGACAAGAGACCCAGTACTTC	CASTGPRQETQYF
TRBV6-4	TRBD2	TRBJ2-2	16	-	TGTGCCAGCAGTGACACTAGCGGGGGGGCCACCGGGGAGCTGTTTTTT	CASSDTSGGATGELFF
TRBV25-1	-	TRBJ1-1	14	few	TGTGCCAGCAGTGACACGACGCAGGCCCCCAAAGCTTTCTTT	CASSDTTQAPKAFF
TRBV10-3	-	TRBJ2-3	14	-	TGTGCCATCAGGAAAGAGACGGGGACAGATACGCAGTATTTT	CAIRKETGTDTQYF
TRBV20-1	TRBD2	TRBJ2-5	14	many	TGCAGTGCCAAGGTCCGGGGGGGCGTGGAGACCCAGTACTTC	CSAKVRGGVETQYF
TRBV11-2	TRBD2	TRBJ2-3	15	-	TGTGCCAGCAGTTTCACTAGCGGGTCATCCGGGGCGCAGTATTTT	CASSFTSGSSGAQYF
TRBV12-3/TRBV12-4	-	TRBJ1-1	11	-	TGTGCCAGCAGTTTATTGCGGGAAGCTTTCTTT	CASSLLREAFF
TRBV29-1	TRBD1	TRBJ2-1	12	-	TGCAGCGTTCGAACAGGGGGAAATGAGCAGTTCTTC	CSVRTGGNEQFF
TRBV4-2	TRBD1	TRBJ2-3	13	many	TGTGCCAGCAGCCAAGGGGACAGGGACCCGCAGTATTTT	CASSQGDRDPQYF
TRBV9	TRBD1	TRBJ1-2	13	many	TGTGCCAGCAGCACCGGACAGGCCGATGGCTACACCTTC	CASSTGQADGYTF
TRBV12-3/TRBV12-4	-	TRBJ2-5	12	-	TGTGCCAGCAGTAGACTCATAGAGACCCAGTACTTC	CASSRLIETQYF
TRBV27	-	TRBJ2-3	13	-	TGTGCCAGCAGCTGGGGGGCTCTGGATACGCAGTATTTT	CASSWGALDTQYF
TRBV27	TRBD1	TRBJ2-5	14	many	TGTGCCAGCACCCCCCGGGACAGCCAAGAGACCCAGTACTTC	CASTPRDSQETQYF
TRBV12-3/TRBV12-4	TRBD1	TRBJ2-2	15	many	TGTGCCAGCAACCTCGGACAGGGGGATCTTGGGGAGCTGTTTTTT	CASNLGQGDLGELFF
TRBV9	-	TRBJ2-3	16	-	TGTGCCAGCAGCGTAGATCGTCAGGCAGGATCAGATACGCAGTATTTT	CASSVDRQAGSDTQYF
TRBV19	-	TRBJ1-5	14	few	TGTGCCAGTACCTACCGGACGGGAATAGGACCCCAGCATTTT	CASTYRTGIGPQHF
TRBV10-2	-	TRBJ2-3	16	-	TGCGCCAGCAGTGATCTCGTAAGCCGTAGTGCAGATACGCAGTATTTT	CASSDLVSRSADTQYF
TRBV30	TRBD2	TRBJ2-5	17	many	TGTGCCTGGAGTGTACGGAGGACTAGCGGGGTCCAAGAGACCCAGTACTTC	CAWSVRRTSGVQETQYF
TRBV29-1	-	TRBJ1-1	16	-	TGCAGCGTTCCACAGGATGGGTGGGGTATGAACACTGAAGCTTTCTTT	CSVPQDGWGMNTEAFF
TRBV20-1	-	TRBJ1-2	11	few	TGCACCGCAGGGGCTAACTATGGCTACACCTTC	CTAGANYGYTF
TRBV6-4	-	TRBJ2-1	14	-	TGTGCCAGCAGACAGGATAGCTCCTACAATGAGCAGTTCTTC	CASRQDSSYNEQFF
TRBV7-2	-	TRBJ1-2	15	-	TGTGCCAGCAGCTTAGCGCCAGGGGTGGCCTATGGCTACACCTTC	CASSLAPGVAYGYTF
TRBV20-1	-	TRBJ1-2	16	few	TGCAGTGCTAGAGACAACTATTATCCAGTTAACTATGGCTACACCTTC	CSARDNYYPVNYGYTF
TRBV11-2	-	TRBJ2-5	16	few	TGTGCCAGCAGCTTAGATTGGGTCGGGAACGGGGAGACCCAGTACTTC	CASSLDWVGNGETQYF
TRBV12-5	-	TRBJ2-5	15	-	TGTGCTAGTGGTTTGGGCCAGGGGTTACTGGAGACCCAGTACTTC	CASGLGQGLLETQYF
TRBV20-1	-	TRBJ1-1	14	many	TGCAGTGCTAGACCGCCCAAACGGGGGGGCGAAGCTTTCTTT	CSARPPKRGGEAFF
TRBV10-1	-	TRBJ2-1	16	few	TGCGCCAGCAGTGAGTCGATGGGGTACACCTACAATGAGCAGTTCTTC	CASSESMGYTYNEQFF
TRBV7-6	-	TRBJ2-5	13	-	TGTGCCAGCAGCTTACAGGGGACGGAGACCCAGTACTTC	CASSLQGTETQYF
TRBV7-2	-	TRBJ2-5	14	-	TGTGCCAGCAGCTTCGACAGGCCAGGGGGGTCCCAGTACTTC	CASSFDRPGGSQYF
TRBV5-1	-	TRBJ2-3	15	-	TGCGCCAGCAGCTTAGCCGACCCCCGCACAGATACGCAGTATTTT	CASSLADPRTDTQYF
TRBV7-2	TRBD2	TRBJ2-5	16	-	TGTGCCAGCAGCTTCTCTGGCGGGGGGGCCTTGGAGACCCAGTACTTC	CASSFSGGGALETQYF
TRBV12-3/TRBV12-4	TRBD1	TRBJ2-1	13	few	TGTGCCAGCAGCCCAGACAGGGTAAATGAGCAGTTCTTC	CASSPDRVNEQFF
TRBV19	-	TRBJ2-5	14	few	TGTGCCAGTAGTGAACGACCTCAGGAGGAGACCCAGTACTTC	CASSERPQEETQYF
TRBV7-2	TRBD2	TRBJ2-1	15	few	TGTGCCAGCAGCTTATTTCGCGGGGGAGACAATGAGCAGTTCTTC	CASSLFRGGDNEQFF
TRBV7-9	-	TRBJ2-2	14	few	TGTGCCAGCAGCTTCTCAGGCAACACCGGGGAGCTGTTTTTT	CASSFSGNTGELFF
TRBV5-4	TRBD1	TRBJ2-2	15	-	TGTGCCAGCAGCACGGGACAGGCGAACACCGGGGAGCTGTTTTTT	CASSTGQANTGELFF
TRBV19	-	TRBJ2-2	16	many	TGTGCCAGTAGTATCACGTCGCAGACCATAACCGGGGAGCTGTTTTTT	CASSITSQTITGELFF